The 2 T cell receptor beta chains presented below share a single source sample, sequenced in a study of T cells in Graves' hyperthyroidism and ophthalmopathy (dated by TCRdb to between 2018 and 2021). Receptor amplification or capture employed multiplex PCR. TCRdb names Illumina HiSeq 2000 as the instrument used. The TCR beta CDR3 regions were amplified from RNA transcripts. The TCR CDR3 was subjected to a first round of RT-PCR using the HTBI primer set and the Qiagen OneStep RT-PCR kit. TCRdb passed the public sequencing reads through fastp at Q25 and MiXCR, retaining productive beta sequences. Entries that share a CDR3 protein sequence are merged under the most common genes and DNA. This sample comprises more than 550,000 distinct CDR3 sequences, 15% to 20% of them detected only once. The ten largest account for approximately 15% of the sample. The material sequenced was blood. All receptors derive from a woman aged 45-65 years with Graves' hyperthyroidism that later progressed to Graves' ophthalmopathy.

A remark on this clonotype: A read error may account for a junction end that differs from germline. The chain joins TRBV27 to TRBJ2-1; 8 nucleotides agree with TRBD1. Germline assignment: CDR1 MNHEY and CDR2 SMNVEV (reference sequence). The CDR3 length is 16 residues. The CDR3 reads CASSSTRTGNYSEQFF. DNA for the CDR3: TGTGCCAGCAGCTCGACGAGGACAGGGAACTACAGTGAGCAGTTCTTC.

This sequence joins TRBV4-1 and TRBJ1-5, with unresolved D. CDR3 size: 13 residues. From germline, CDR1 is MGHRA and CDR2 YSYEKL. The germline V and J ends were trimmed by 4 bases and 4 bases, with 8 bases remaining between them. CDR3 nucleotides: TGCGCCAGCAGCCCATGGGCGAATCAGCCCCAGCATTTT. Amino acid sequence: CASSPWANQPQHF.